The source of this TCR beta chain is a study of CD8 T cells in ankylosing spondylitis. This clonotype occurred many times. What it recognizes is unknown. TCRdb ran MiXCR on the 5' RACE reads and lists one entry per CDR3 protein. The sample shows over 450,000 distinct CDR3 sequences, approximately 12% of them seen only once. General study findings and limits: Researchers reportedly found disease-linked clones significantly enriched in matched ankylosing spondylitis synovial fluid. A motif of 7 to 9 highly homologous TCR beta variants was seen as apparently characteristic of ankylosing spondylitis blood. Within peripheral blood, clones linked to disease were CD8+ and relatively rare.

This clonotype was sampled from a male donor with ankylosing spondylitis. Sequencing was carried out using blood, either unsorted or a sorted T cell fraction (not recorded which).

CDR3 coding DNA: TGCGCCAGCAGCTCCGGGAACACCGGGGAGCTGTTTTTT. Its translation: CASSSGNTGELFF. The chain employs TRBV5-1 and TRBJ2-2; unclear D gene. CDR1 is SGHRS, CDR2 YFSETQ, per germline. V was shortened by 3 bases and J by 1 base, with 4 bases between the two germline ends. This CDR3 is built from 13 residues. Using reference TRBV5-1 and TRBJ2-2 for the parts outside the CDR3, the full variable domain is KAGVTQTPRYLIKTRGQQVTLSCSPISGHRSVSWYQQTPGQGLQFLFEYFSETQRNKGNFPGRFSGRQFSNSRSEMNVSTLELGDSALYLCASSSGNTGELFFGEGSRLTVL.